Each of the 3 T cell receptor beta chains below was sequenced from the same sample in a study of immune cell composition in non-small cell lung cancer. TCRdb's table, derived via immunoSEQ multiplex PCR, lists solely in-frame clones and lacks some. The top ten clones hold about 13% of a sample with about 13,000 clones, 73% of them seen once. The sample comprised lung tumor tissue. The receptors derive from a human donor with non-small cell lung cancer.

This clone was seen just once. The CDR3, as DNA: TGTGCCAGCAGTTCGACTAGCCGAGAGACCCAGTACTTC. This translates into CASSSTSRETQYF. The chain recombines TRBV2 with TRBJ2-5; 7 bases align to TRBD2. V was pared by 5 bases and J by 4 bases, with 4 bases of the junction left unmatched. The CDR3 is made up of 13 amino acids. The germline V gene encodes CDR1 SNHLY and CDR2 FYNNEI.

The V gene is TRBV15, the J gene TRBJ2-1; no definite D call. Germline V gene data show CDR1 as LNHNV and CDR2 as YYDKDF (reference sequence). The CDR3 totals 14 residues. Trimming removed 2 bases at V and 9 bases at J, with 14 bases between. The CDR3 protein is CATSRFNRVGEQFF. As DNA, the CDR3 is TGTGCCACCAGCAGATTTAACCGGGTCGGTGAGCAGTTCTTC.

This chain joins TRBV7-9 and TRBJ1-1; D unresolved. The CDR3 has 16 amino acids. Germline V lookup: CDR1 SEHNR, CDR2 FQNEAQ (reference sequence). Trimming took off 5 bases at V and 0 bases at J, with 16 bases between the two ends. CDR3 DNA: TGTGCCAGCAGCCCGGCGGCAGTAGAAATGAACACTGAAGCTTTCTTT. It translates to CASSPAAVEMNTEAFF.